Below, one T cell receptor (beta chain) is given with its context. The sample originates from a study of blood T cell repertoires in COVID-19. Overall study: Acute and convalescent COVID-19 samples came from the United States, Italy and Spain. PBMCs, B-cell-depleted T cells, or T cells were the source of the cDNA or gDNA that made up the material.

Assay used: immunoSEQ multiplex PCR; TCRdb lists only in-frame clones, some missing. The sample yields some 150,000 clones, about nine tenths seen once. The CDR3 totals 14 residues. CDR1 and CDR2 from the germline V gene are SGHRS and YFSETQ. Trimming stripped 4 bases from V and 5 bases from J, with 16 bases between. Sequenced sample: peripheral blood. This sequence joins TRBV5-1 and TRBJ2-7; D is uncertain. The origin of this receptor is a man aged 50-60 years who had recovered from COVID-19. CDR3 nucleotides: TGCGCCAGCAGCCGAAGATCAACTCCGGACGAGCAGTACTTC. It codes for CASSRRSTPDEQYF.